This T cell receptor (beta chain) was documented in a study of blood T cell repertoires in COVID-19. Using immunoSEQ multiplex PCR, the repertoire was profiled, and TCRdb retains in-frame clones only, with some absent. The data contain roughly 270,000 clones, 80% to 85% of them singletons. CDR1 is SGHRS, CDR2 YFSETQ, per germline. With V trimmed by 4 bases and J by 5 bases, 5 bases remained unmatched. The CDR3 totals 14 residues. This TCR was sampled from a man aged 35 to 55 who had been exposed to COVID-19. The sequenced material came from PBMCs or T cells enriched from blood (not recorded which). This chain uses TRBV5-1 with TRBJ2-3; 9 bases match TRBD1. The CDR3 DNA sequence: TGCGCCAGCAGCAAGGACAGGGGAGTAGATACGCAGTATTTT. It yields the protein CASSKDRGVDTQYF.